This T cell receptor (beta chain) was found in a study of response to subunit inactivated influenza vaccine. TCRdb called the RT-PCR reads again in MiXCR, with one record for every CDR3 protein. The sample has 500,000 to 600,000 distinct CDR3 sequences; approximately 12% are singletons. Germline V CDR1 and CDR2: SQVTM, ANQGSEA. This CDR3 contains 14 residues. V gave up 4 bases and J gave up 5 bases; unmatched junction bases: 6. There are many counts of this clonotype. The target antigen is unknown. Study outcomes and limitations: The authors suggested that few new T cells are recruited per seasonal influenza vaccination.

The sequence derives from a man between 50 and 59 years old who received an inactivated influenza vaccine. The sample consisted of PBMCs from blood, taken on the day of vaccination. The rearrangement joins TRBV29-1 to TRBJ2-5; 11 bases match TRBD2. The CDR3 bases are TGCAGCGTTGTCCTAGCGGGAGGATGGGAGACCCAGTACTTC. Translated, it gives CSVVLAGGWETQYF.